One and the same sample provided the 13 T cell receptor beta chains below, sequenced in a study of cytomegalovirus exposure and HLA in healthy donors. The study ran its PCR with 60 Vbeta and 13 Jbeta primers. The data were produced by immunoSEQ multiplex PCR, yet TCRdb's version contains in-frame clones alone and is incomplete. The table has 120,000 to 150,000 clones, roughly 80% seen once; the top ten hold about an eighth. Sequencing used PBMCs. The receptors come from a man aged 40-49 years in good health and CMV-seropositive.

This clone was counted once. This rearrangement joins TRBV25-1 to TRBJ2-2; unclear D gene. V lost 3 bases to trimming and J lost 1 base, with 6 bases between them. Germline loops: CDR1 MGHDK, CDR2 SYGVNS. This CDR3 is built from 14 residues. The CDR3 DNA reads as TGTGCCAGCAGTGATGCAGAGAACACCGGGGAGCTGTTTTTT. Amino acid sequence: CASSDAENTGELFF.

Only one count was recorded for this clone. The J gene is TRBJ2-1, the V gene TRBV29-1; a possible D gene is TRBD1 (5 bases). Germline CDR1 and CDR2: SQVTM and ANQGSEA. This CDR3 spans 11 amino acids. Trimming cost V 7 bases and J 4 bases, with 8 bases left between them. As DNA, the CDR3 is TGCAGCGGACGACAGTACAATGAGCAGTTCTTC. Translated, it gives CSGRQYNEQFF.

As for this clone: This sample also contains other DNA sequences that code for the same CDR3. CDR3: CASSLGASGSYEQYF. The CDR3 nucleotides read TGCGCCAGCAGCTTGGGGGCTAGCGGGTCGTACGAGCAGTACTTC. V gene TRBV5-1 combines with J gene TRBJ2-7, with 8 bases that match TRBD2. V lost 0 bases to trimming and J lost 4 bases; unmatched junction nucleotides: 6. The CDR3 runs to 15 residues. Germline assignment: CDR1 SGHRS and CDR2 YFSETQ.

The CDR3 spells CASKGTGNTEAFF. The CDR3 DNA reads as TGTGCCAGCAAGGGGACAGGAAACACTGAAGCTTTCTTT. The gene calls are TRBV6-5 and TRBJ1-1; 8 positions agree with TRBD1. The CDR3 extends over 13 amino acids. V shed 7 bases and J 2 bases; nucleotides not matched to a gene: 3. Germline V gene data show CDR1 as MNHEY and CDR2 as SVGAGI.

The chain combines TRBV10-3 with TRBJ1-3, with 10 bases identical to TRBD1. CDR3 length: 16 amino acids. Germline-derived CDR1 and CDR2 are ENHRY and SYGVKD. J was trimmed by 4 bases and V by 0 bases; bases with no gene match: 3. CDR3 protein: CAISESGQGKGNTIYF. The CDR3 DNA follows: TGTGCCATCAGTGAGTCGGGACAGGGGAAGGGAAACACCATATATTTT.

The V call is TRBV18, the J call TRBJ2-7; 11 nucleotides agree with TRBD1. V was pared by 3 bases and J by 6 bases, with 7 bases of the junction left unmatched. The germline gives CDR1 KGHSH, CDR2 LQKENI. CDR3 size: 15 residues. In nucleotides, the CDR3 is TGTGCCAGCTCACCGGACAGGGGGCTTGGGAGCGAGCAGTACTTC. Protein product: CASSPDRGLGSEQYF.

V gene TRBV10-3 combines with J gene TRBJ2-1; no firm D call. The V end was cut by 3 bases, the J end by 0 bases, with 12 bases between. The CDR3 has 16 amino acids. Germline V lookup: CDR1 ENHRY, CDR2 SYGVKD. The CDR3 DNA sequence: TGTGCCATCAGTGAACTAATGGCAGCCTCCTACAATGAGCAGTTCTTC. Encoded protein: CAISELMAASYNEQFF.

A few counts support this clone. The rearrangement links TRBV7-2 to TRBJ1-5; 10 bases are shared with TRBD1. In germline, CDR1 is SGHTA, CDR2 FQGNSA. This CDR3 has 15 amino acids. Losses at the gene ends were 2 bases for V and 4 bases for J; bases not matched to a gene: 2. CDR3: CASSLWGQGNQPQHF. The CDR3 DNA follows: TGTGCCAGCAGCTTATGGGGACAGGGGAATCAGCCCCAGCATTTT.

The chain is built from TRBV30 and TRBJ1-1; D is uncertain. This CDR3 spans 13 amino acids. Germline CDR1 is GTSNPN and CDR2 is SVGIG (reference sequence). Trimming removed 4 bases from V and 6 bases from J, with 15 bases in between. This chain's CDR3 is CAWTQNGLPEAFF. The DNA of the CDR3 is TGTGCCTGGACCCAGAATGGGCTTCCTGAAGCTTTCTTT. The complete variable domain, with remaining parts taken from reference TRBV30 and TRBJ1-1, reads SQTIHQWPATLVQPVGSPLSLECTVEGTSNPNLYWYRQAAGRGLQLLFYSVGIGQISSEVPQNLSASRPQDRQFILSSKKLLLSDSGFYLCAWTQNGLPEAFFGQGTRLTVV.

V and J are TRBV2 and TRBJ2-1; maybe TRBD2 (6 bases). CDR3 size: 14 residues. The V gene lost 5 bases and the J gene lost 6 bases, with 14 bases spanning the gap. The V gene's germline CDR1 is SNHLY and CDR2 FYNNEI. The CDR3: CASSPQLASNEQFF. CDR3 sequence (DNA): TGTGCCAGCAGTCCTCAACTAGCATCCAATGAGCAGTTCTTC.

V and J are TRBV4-3 and TRBJ1-2; a weak D match, TRBD1 (5 bases). From germline, CDR1 is LGHNA and CDR2 YSLEER. The CDR3 contains 14 residues. V gave up 2 bases and J gave up 5 bases, with 12 bases separating them. The CDR3 nucleotides are TGCGCCAGCAGCCAACGGGGGGGAGGTTATGGCTACACCTTC. Translating it yields CASSQRGGGYGYTF.

The chain links TRBV11-2 to TRBJ2-2, with D hard to call. The CDR3 has 13 amino acids. The V gene's germline CDR1 is SGHAT and CDR2 FQNNGV. V was trimmed by 5 bases and J by 3 bases, leaving 7 bases between them. DNA for the CDR3: TGTGCCAGCAGCGCACAGTACACCGGGGAGCTGTTTTTT. It codes for CASSAQYTGELFF.

In this sample, this clone turned up a few times. The V gene is TRBV28, the J gene TRBJ2-5; D is possibly TRBD2 (6 bases). Trimming shortened V by 1 base and J by 1 base, and 13 bases separated the two germline ends. Germline CDR1 is MDHEN and CDR2 is SYDVKM. The CDR3 is 16 amino acids. The CDR3 bases are TGTGCCAGCAGTTTATTGGGACTCACCGTCCAAGAGACCCAGTACTTC. As protein: CASSLLGLTVQETQYF.